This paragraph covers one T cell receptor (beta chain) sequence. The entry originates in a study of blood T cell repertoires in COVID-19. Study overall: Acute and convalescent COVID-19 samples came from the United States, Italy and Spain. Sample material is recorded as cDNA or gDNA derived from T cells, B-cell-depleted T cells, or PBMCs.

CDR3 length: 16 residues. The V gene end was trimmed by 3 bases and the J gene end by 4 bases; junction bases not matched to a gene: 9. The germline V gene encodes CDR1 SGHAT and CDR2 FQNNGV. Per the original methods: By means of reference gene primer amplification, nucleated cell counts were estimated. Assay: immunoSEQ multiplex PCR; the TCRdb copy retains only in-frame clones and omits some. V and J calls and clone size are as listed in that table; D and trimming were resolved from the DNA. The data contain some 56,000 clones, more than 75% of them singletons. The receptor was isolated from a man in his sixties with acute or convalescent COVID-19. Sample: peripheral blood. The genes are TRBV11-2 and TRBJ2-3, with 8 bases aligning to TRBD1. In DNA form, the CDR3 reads TGTGCCAGCAGCTTTACGGGACAGGTGGTAGCAGATACGCAGTATTTT. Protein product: CASSFTGQVVADTQYF.